These 3 T cell receptor beta chains came from one sample sequenced in a study of OX40 agonist ivuxolimab in advanced cancers. The table came from immunoSEQ multiplex PCR; TCRdb's copy has only in-frame clones and leaves some out. The repertoire holds around 110,000 clones, roughly 93% seen once, with 0.15% to 0.17% in the top ten. The sequencing here drew on CD4+ or CD8+ T cells sorted from blood, taken in a trial of the OX40 agonist ivuxolimab. Receptors were obtained from an adult with an advanced solid tumor such as melanoma, head and neck, liver or kidney cancer.

The genes are TRBV14 and TRBJ2-5; perhaps TRBD2 as D (5 bases). Trimming took off 2 bases at V and 3 bases at J, with 7 bases between the two ends. Per the germline V gene, CDR1 is SGHDN and CDR2 is FVKESK. The CDR3 extends over 13 amino acids. DNA for the CDR3: TGTGCCAGCAGCCAATACGGGGAAGAGACCCAGTACTTC. This codes for CASSQYGEETQYF.

CDR3 sequence reads: CASSPDRYRGQPQHF. In DNA, the CDR3 is TGTGCCAGTAGCCCTGACAGGTATCGAGGTCAGCCCCAGCATTTT. The chain has TRBV19 and TRBJ1-5, with D maybe TRBD1 (6 bases). The CDR3 runs to 15 residues. Per germline, CDR1 LNHDA and CDR2 SQIVND (reference sequence). V lost 6 bases, J lost 6 bases, and 18 bases lay in between.

This chain joins TRBV19 and TRBJ1-5, with 8 bases matching TRBD1. CDR1 is LNHDA and CDR2 is SQIVND in the germline V gene (reference sequence). Unmatched junction bases numbered 8, after V lost 3 bases and J lost 7 bases. This CDR3 spans 15 amino acids. CDR3 nucleotides: TGTGCCAGTAGTATTGGGCAGGGGGCTGGACAGCCCCAGCATTTT. Translating gives CASSIGQGAGQPQHF.